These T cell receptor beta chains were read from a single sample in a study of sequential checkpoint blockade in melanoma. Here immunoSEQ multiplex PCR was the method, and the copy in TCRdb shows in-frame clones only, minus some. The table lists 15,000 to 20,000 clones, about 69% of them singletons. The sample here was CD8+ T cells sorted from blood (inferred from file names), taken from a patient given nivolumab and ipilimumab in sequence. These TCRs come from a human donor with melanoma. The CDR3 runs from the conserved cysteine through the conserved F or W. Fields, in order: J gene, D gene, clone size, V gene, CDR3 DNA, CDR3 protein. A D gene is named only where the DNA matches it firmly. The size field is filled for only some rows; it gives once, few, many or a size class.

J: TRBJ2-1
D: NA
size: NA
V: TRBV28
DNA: TGTGCCATCCGGACAGACAGCTCCTACAATGAGCAGTTCTTC
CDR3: CAIRTDSSYNEQFF

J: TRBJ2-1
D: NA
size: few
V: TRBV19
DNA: TGTGCCAGTACCCGTGGGGCAGGACCCTACAATGAGCAGTTCTTC
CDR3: CASTRGAGPYNEQFF

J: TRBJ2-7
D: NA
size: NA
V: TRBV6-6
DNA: TGTGCCAGCAGTTTCGAGTACGAGCAGTACTTC
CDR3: CASSFEYEQYF

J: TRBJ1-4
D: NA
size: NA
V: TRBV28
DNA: TGTGCCAGCAGTTTCCCGACGGGGATGAATGAAAAACTGTTTTTT
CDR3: CASSFPTGMNEKLFF

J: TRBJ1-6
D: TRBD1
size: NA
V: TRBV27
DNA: TGTGCCAGCAGTGTAAAAGTCGGACAGGGGGCTTACTCCTATAATTCACCCCTCCACTTT
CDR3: CASSVKVGQGAYSYNSPLHF

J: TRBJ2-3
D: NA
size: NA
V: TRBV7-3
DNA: TGTGCCAGCAGCTTAACGGAAGGGAGAGATACGCAGTATTTT
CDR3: CASSLTEGRDTQYF

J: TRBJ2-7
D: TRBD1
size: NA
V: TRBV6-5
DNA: TGTGCCAGCAGTGGACGGGACAGGGCCGACGAGCAGTACTTC
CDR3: CASSGRDRADEQYF

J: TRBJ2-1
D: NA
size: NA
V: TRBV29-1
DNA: TGCAGCGTTGAGGGCCGCCGGTTTTACAATGAGCAGTTCTTC
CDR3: CSVEGRRFYNEQFF

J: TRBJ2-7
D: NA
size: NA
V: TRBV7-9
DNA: TGTGCCAGCAGCGATCCTAGGACAGCAGTCTACGAGCAGTACTTC
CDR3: CASSDPRTAVYEQYF

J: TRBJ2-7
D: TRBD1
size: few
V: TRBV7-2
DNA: TGTGCCAGCAGCCCGACAGGGAGCTCCTACGAGCAGTACTTC
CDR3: CASSPTGSSYEQYF

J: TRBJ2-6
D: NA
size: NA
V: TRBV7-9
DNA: TGTGCCAGCAGCTACGATACTACTCGGGTCTCTGGGGCCAACGTCCTGACTTTC
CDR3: CASSYDTTRVSGANVLTF

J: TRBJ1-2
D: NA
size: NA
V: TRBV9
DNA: TGTGCCAGCAGCGAACAGTCCTCACGCTATGGCTACACCTTC
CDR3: CASSEQSSRYGYTF

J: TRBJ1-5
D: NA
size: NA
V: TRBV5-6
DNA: TGTGCCAGCAGCAGCAACAATCAGCCCCAGCATTTT
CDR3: CASSSNNQPQHF

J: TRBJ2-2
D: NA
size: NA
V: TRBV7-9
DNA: TGTGCCAGCAGCTTAGGTCTAGGGGAGCTGTTTTTT
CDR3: CASSLGLGELFF

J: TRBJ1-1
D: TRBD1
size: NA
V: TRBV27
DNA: TGTGCCAGCATCCAAGGACAGGGTTTCACTGAAGCTTTCTTT
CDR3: CASIQGQGFTEAFF

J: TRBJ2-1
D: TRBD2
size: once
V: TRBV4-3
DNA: TGCGCCAGCAGCCAAGATAGAATAGCGGGAGAATGGGTGCAGTTCTTC
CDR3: CASSQDRIAGEWVQFF

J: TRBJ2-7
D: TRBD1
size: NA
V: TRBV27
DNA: TGTGCCAGCAGTTACTCAGGGACAGGTTTATCCTACGAGCAGTACTTC
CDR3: CASSYSGTGLSYEQYF

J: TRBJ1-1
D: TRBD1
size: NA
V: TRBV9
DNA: TGTGCCAGCAGCGTAGGACAGGGGACATGGGTGAACACTGAAGCTTTCTTT
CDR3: CASSVGQGTWVNTEAFF

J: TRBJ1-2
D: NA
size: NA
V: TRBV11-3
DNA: TGTGCCAGCAGCTTAGATGCGGCTGGGAGGGTTGGCTACACCTTC
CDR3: CASSLDAAGRVGYTF

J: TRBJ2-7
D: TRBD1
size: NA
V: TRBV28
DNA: TGTGCCAGCAGTAGACAGGGGGCCTCCTACGAGCAGTACTTC
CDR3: CASSRQGASYEQYF

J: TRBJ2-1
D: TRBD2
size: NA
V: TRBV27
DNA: TGTGCCAGCAGACTCAGGGCGGGAGGGGCCTACAATGAGCAGTTCTTC
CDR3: CASRLRAGGAYNEQFF

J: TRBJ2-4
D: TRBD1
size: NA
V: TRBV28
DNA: TGTGCCAGCAGTTACGGAAGGGGACAGGTTCAGTACTTC
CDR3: CASSYGRGQVQYF

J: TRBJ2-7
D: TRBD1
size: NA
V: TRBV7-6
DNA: TGTGCCAGCAGCTCCCCGGACAGGGGGTCCTACGAGCAGTACTTC
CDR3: CASSSPDRGSYEQYF

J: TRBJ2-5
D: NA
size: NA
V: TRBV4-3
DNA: TGCGCCAGCAGCCAAGATCGAACAGGGTGGGAGGAGACCCAGTACTTC
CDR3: CASSQDRTGWEETQYF

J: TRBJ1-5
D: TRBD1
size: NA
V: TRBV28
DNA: TGTGCCAGCAGCCCCGGACAGGGAAGCAATCAGCCCCAGCATTTT
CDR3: CASSPGQGSNQPQHF

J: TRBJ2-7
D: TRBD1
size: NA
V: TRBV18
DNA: TGTGCCAGCTCACGGCTTTACCGGGACAGGGCCTACGAGCAGTACTTC
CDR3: CASSRLYRDRAYEQYF

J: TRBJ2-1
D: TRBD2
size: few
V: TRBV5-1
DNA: TGCGCCAGCAGCGGGGGGACTAGCGGGGCCTCCTACAATGAGCAGTTCTTC
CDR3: CASSGGTSGASYNEQFF

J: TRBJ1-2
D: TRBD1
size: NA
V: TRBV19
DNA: TGTGCCGGCGGGACAGGAAAAAGCTATGGCTACACCTTC
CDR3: CAGGTGKSYGYTF

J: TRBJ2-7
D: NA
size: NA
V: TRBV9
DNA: TGTGCCAGCAGCGTAGCCCAGGGAAGGGCCTACGAGCAGTACTTC
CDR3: CASSVAQGRAYEQYF

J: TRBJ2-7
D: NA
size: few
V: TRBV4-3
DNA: TGCGCCAGCAGCCTCTCGGCCACAGGTTCCTACGAGCAGTACTTC
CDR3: CASSLSATGSYEQYF

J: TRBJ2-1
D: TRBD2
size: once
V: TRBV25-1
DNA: TGTGCCAGCAACCCGGGAGGGCCGAATGAGCAGTTCTTC
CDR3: CASNPGGPNEQFF

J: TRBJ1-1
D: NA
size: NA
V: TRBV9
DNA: TGTGCCAGCAGCGGACGGGATCTTGGAGCTTTCTTT
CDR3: CASSGRDLGAFF

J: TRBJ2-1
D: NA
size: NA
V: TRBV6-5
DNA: TGTGCCAGCAGTTACGGTCCAGTGGATGAGCAGTTCTTC
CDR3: CASSYGPVDEQFF

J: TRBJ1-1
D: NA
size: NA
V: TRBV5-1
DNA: TGCGCCAGCAGCTTGCTGGGGCCGAACACTGAAGCTTTCTTT
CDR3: CASSLLGPNTEAFF

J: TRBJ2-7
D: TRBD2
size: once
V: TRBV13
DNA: TGTGCCAGCAGCCCCGACGGGACTAGCGGAGACTACGAGCAGTACTTC
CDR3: CASSPDGTSGDYEQYF

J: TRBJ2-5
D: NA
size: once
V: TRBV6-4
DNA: TGTGCCTCACGATGGACAGCACAAGAGACCCAGTACTTC
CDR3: CASRWTAQETQYF

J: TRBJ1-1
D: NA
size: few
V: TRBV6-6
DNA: TGTGCCAGTCAGGACGGACAGAACACTGAAGCTTTCTTT
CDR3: CASQDGQNTEAFF

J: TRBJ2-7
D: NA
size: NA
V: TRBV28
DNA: TGTGCCAGCAGTTTTTTGACGGGACAAGAAGTCACCTACGAGCAGTACTTC
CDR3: CASSFLTGQEVTYEQYF

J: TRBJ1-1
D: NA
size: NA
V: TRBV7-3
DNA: TGTGCCAGCAGCCTGGCAGGGGCAGGAGCTGAAGCTTTCTTT
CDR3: CASSLAGAGAEAFF

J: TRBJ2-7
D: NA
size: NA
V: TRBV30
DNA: TGTGCCTGGAGCACGGGGACGGGGGATTACGAGCAGTACTTC
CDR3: CAWSTGTGDYEQYF

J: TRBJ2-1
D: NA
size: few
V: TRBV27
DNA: TGTGCCAGCAGTTTCGCCTCAAGGACAGCGGGGATTTTCTTC
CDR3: CASSFASRTAGIFF

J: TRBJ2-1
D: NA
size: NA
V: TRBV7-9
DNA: TGTGCCAGCAGCTTAGAGGGGGGGGCGAGCTCCTACAATGAGCAGTTCTTC
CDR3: CASSLEGGASSYNEQFF

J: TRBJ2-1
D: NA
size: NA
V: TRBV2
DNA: TGTGCCAGCAGTGAAGCTTTGGGTCTTACAGGGTTTGGTGAGCAGTTCTTC
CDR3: CASSEALGLTGFGEQFF

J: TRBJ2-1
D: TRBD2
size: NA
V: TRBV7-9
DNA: TGTGCCAGCAGCTTAAAGGCGGGAGGCGTCTACAATGAGCAGTTCTTC
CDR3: CASSLKAGGVYNEQFF

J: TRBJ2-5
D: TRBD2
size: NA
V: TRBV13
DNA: TGTGCCAGCAGCTCGCCTCGGACTAGCGGCGAAGAGACCCAGTACTTC
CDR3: CASSSPRTSGEETQYF

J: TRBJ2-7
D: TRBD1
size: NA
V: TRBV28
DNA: TGTGCCAGCAGTTCCCCGGGACAGGCCTCCTACGAGCAGTACTTC
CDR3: CASSSPGQASYEQYF

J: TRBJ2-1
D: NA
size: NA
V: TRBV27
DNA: TGTGCCAGCAGTTTATCATGGAGAAACAATGAGCAGTTCTTC
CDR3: CASSLSWRNNEQFF

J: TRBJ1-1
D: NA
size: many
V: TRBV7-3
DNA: TGTGCCAGCAGCTTACACCAGGGGAACACTGAAGCTTTCTTT
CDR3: CASSLHQGNTEAFF

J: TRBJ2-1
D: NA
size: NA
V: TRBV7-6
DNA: TGTGCCAGCAGCTTAGCTCGTGGGCGGGGGCCCTACAATGAGCAGTTCTTC
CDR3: CASSLARGRGPYNEQFF

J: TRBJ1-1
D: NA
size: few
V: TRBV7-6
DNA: TGTGCCAGCAGCTTTAATTCCGGGACTGAAGCTTTCTTT
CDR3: CASSFNSGTEAFF

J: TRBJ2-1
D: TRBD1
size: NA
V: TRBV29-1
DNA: TGCAGCGCCCCCGGGACAGGGTTCTACAATGAGCAGTTCTTC
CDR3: CSAPGTGFYNEQFF

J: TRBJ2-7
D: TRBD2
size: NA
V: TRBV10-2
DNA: TGCGCCAGCAGTGAGTCCGGGGCTAGCGGCTATTCCTACGAGCAGTACTTC
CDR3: CASSESGASGYSYEQYF

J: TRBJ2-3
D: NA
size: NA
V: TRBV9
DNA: TGTGCCAGCAGCGTAGGAGGGATCACAGATACGCAGTATTTT
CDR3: CASSVGGITDTQYF

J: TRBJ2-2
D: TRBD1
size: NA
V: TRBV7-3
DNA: TGTGCCAGCAGCTTATTGGGGTCGGGACAGGGCCCCACCGGGGAGCTGTTTTTT
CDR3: CASSLLGSGQGPTGELFF